Following are 5 T cell receptor beta chains from one sample sequenced in a study of early T cells in non-severe SARS-CoV-2 infection. TCRdb re-called the 5' RACE reads through MiXCR, storing one row per CDR3 protein. Of approximately 100,000 distinct CDR3 sequences listed, roughly 11% are singletons. The specimen was whole blood. These receptors were obtained from an adult who was a healthcare worker with PCR-confirmed SARS-CoV-2 infection or an uninfected control (not recorded which).

The chain employs TRBV5-1 and TRBJ2-2; D perhaps matches TRBD1 (5 bases). Germline assignment: CDR1 SGHRS and CDR2 YFSETQ. Trimming removed 6 bases from V and 1 base from J, with 7 bases in between. This CDR3 has 13 residues. CDR3 DNA: TGCGCCAGCACTCAGGGGAACACCGGGGAGCTGTTTTTT. Translated: CASTQGNTGELFF.

The chain couples TRBV18 to TRBJ2-1; perhaps TRBD1 as D (6 bases). The V and J ends lost 2 bases and 1 base respectively, with 21 bases between them. Germline V CDR1 and CDR2: KGHSH, LQKENI. The CDR3 extends over 19 amino acids. The CDR3, as DNA: TGTGCCAGCTCACCAAGGACAGCCCATCAACCCGGGTCCTACAATGAGCAGTTCTTC. Translating it yields CASSPRTAHQPGSYNEQFF.

The sample holds many counts of this clonotype. The gene calls are TRBV11-2 and TRBJ2-7; 9 nucleotides align to TRBD1. The germline V gene has CDR1 SGHAT and CDR2 FQNNGV. The CDR3 consists of 16 residues. V lost 0 bases and J lost 6; bases outside the gene matches: 9. CDR3: CASSLDLAGQGREQYF. CDR3 bases: TGTGCCAGCAGCTTAGACCTAGCAGGACAGGGGCGCGAGCAGTACTTC.

This clonotype has just a few counts. This sequence joins TRBV12-5 and TRBJ2-1; TRBD2 aligns across 10 bases. CDR1 LGHNT and CDR2 FRNRAP come from the germline V gene. The trim removed 1 base at V and 8 bases at J, leaving 5 bases unmatched. This CDR3 is 15 amino acids long. The CDR3 nucleotides read TGTGCTAGTGGTTTGGCCGCTAGCGGGGGACATGAGCAGTTCTTC. This sequence encodes CASGLAASGGHEQFF.

V gene TRBV19 combines with J gene TRBJ2-1, with TRBD2 identical over 7 bases. In germline, CDR1 is LNHDA, CDR2 SQIVND (reference sequence). J was trimmed by 10 bases and V by 8 bases; bases with no gene match: 11. This CDR3 comprises 13 residues. This CDR3 is CASSIQRGPEQFF. CDR3 in DNA: TGTGCCAGTTCGATCCAGCGGGGTCCAGAGCAGTTCTTC.